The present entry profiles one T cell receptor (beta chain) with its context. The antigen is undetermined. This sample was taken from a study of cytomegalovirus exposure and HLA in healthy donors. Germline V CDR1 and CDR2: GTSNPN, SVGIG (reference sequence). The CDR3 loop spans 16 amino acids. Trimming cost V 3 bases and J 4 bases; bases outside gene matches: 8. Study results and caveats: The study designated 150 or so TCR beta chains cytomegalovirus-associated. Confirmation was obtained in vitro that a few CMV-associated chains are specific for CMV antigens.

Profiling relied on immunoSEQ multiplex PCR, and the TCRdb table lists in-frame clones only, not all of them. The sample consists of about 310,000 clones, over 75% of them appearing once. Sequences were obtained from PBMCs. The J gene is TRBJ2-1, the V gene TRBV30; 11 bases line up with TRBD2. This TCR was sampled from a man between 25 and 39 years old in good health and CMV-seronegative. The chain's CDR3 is CAWRERSGGAYNEQFF. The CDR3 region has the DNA TGTGCCTGGAGAGAGCGTAGCGGGGGGGCGTACAATGAGCAGTTCTTC.